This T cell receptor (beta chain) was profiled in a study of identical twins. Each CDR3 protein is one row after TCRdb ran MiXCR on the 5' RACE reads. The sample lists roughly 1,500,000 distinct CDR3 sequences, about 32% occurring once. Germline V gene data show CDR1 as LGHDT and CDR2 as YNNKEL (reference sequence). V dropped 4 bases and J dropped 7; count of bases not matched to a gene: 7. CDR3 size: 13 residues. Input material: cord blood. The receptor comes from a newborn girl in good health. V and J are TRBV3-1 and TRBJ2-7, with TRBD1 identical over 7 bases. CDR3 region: CASSLTTGWEQYF. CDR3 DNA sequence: TGTGCCAGCAGCCTAACGACAGGGTGGGAGCAGTACTTC.